The 25 T cell receptor beta chains listed next were all sequenced from one sample in a study of blood T cell repertoires in COVID-19. Profiling relied on immunoSEQ multiplex PCR, and the TCRdb table lists in-frame clones only, not all of them. This sample has a few hundred thousand clones, with more than 75% found just once. The sequencing input was PBMCs or T cells enriched from blood (not recorded which). Source of these receptors: a woman in her forties or fifties who had been exposed to COVID-19.

Concerning this clone itself: This sample also contains other DNA sequences that code for the same CDR3. V gene TRBV19 combines with J gene TRBJ1-5; no reliable D call. This CDR3 region has 14 residues. In germline, CDR1 is LNHDA, CDR2 SQIVND (reference sequence). V lost 0 bases and J lost 3, with 6 bases in between. In DNA form, the CDR3 reads TGTGCCAGTAGTATAGATCACTCCAATCAGCCCCAGCATTTT. Its translation: CASSIDHSNQPQHF.

The genes are TRBV3-1 (or the pseudogene TRBV3-2) and TRBJ1-1, with a weak D call TRBD1 (6 bases). V was cut by 11 bases and J by 4 bases, with 20 bases left in between. Germline CDR1 LGHDT, CDR2 YNNKEL (reference sequence). CDR3 length: 14 amino acids. The CDR3 reads CASRGGTGGTEAFF. The CDR3 DNA reads as TGTGCCTCCAGGGGAGGGACGGGGGGCACTGAAGCTTTCTTT.

This chain connects TRBV5-6 to TRBJ1-1; TRBD1 matches at 10 bases. V shed 1 base, J shed 6 bases, and the junction held 12 bases outside the gene matches. The germline gives CDR1 SGHDT, CDR2 YYEEEE. This CDR3 is 17 amino acids long. The DNA for the CDR3 is TGTGCCAGCAGCTTGACCGGGACAGGGGTTAGAATGGCTGAAGCTTTCTTT. Translated, it gives CASSLTGTGVRMAEAFF.

The chain links TRBV6-5 to TRBJ1-2; D is ambiguous. The CDR3 has 14 amino acids. Trimming took off 10 bases at V and 4 bases at J, with 19 bases between the two ends. CDR1 is MNHEY and CDR2 is SVGAGI in the germline V gene. The CDR3 loop reads CATPSAGGGYGYTF. DNA for the CDR3: TGTGCCACACCATCCGCCGGTGGAGGCTATGGCTACACCTTC.

The V and J genes are TRBV5-4 and TRBJ2-2; 14 nucleotides agree with TRBD2. V was clipped by 4 bases and J by 6 bases; unmatched bases: 8. CDR3 size: 17 residues. Germline CDR1 reads SGHNT; CDR2 reads YYREEE (reference sequence). The CDR3 here is CASSPTWTSGGSGELFF. The DNA for the CDR3 is TGTGCCAGCAGCCCGACTTGGACTAGCGGGGGGTCCGGGGAGCTGTTTTTT. The variable domain in full, completed from reference TRBV5-4 and TRBJ2-2, reads ETGVTQSPTHLIKTRGQQVTLRCSSQSGHNTVSWYQQALGQGPQFIFQYYREEENGRGNFPPRFSGLQFPNYSSELNVNALELDDSALYLCASSPTWTSGGSGELFFGEGSRLTVL.

The chain has TRBV19 and TRBJ2-1, with TRBD1 as a possible D gene (6 bases). CDR3 size: 11 residues. Germline V gene data show CDR1 as LNHDA and CDR2 as SQIVND (reference sequence). V lost 3 bases to trimming and J lost 15 bases, with 12 bases between them. CDR3 sequence: CASSMGALTFF. For the CDR3, the DNA is TGTGCCAGTAGTATGGGGGCTCTGACGTTCTTC.

The chain employs TRBV10-3 and TRBJ2-7; 8 nucleotides match TRBD1. With 10 bases clipped from V and 6 bases from J, the junction kept 11 bases outside the gene matches. The CDR3 has 13 residues. Germline V CDR1 and CDR2: ENHRY, SYGVKD. The CDR3 DNA sequence: TGTGCCACCTTGGACAGGGAACTCGGCGAGCAGTACTTC. This translates into CATLDRELGEQYF.

The chain joins TRBV7-3 to TRBJ1-1, with a weak D call TRBD1 (5 bases). Germline lookup yields CDR1 SGHTA and CDR2 FQGTGA. V gave up 5 bases and J gave up 11 bases, with 21 bases separating them. The CDR3 sequence is 14 residues long. CDR3 sequence reads: CASSQDDSESVAFF. The CDR3 DNA reads TGTGCCAGCAGCCAGGACGACAGTGAGTCGGTTGCTTTCTTT. Variable domain in full (rest from reference TRBV7-3 and TRBJ1-1): GAGVSQTPSNKVTEKGKYVELRCDPISGHTALYWYRQSLGQGPEFLIYFQGTGAADDSGLPNDRFFAVRPEGSVSTLKIQRTERGDSAVYLCASSQDDSESVAFFGQGTRLTVV.

The V call is TRBV7-8, the J call TRBJ1-1; 7 nucleotides match TRBD1. The CDR3 loop spans 16 amino acids. Losses at the gene ends were 0 bases for V and 0 bases for J; bases not matched to a gene: 4. Germline lookup yields CDR1 SGHVS and CDR2 FQNEAQ. CDR3 DNA: TGTGCCAGCAGCTTAGCACAGGGGATTCTGAACACTGAAGCTTTCTTT. Encoded protein: CASSLAQGILNTEAFF.

The rearrangement links TRBV14 to TRBJ1-2; D call uncertain. Germline V gene lookup returns CDR1 SGHDN and CDR2 FVKESK. V lost 4 bases and J 4 bases, leaving 16 bases between the germline ends. The CDR3 is 15 residues long. The chain's CDR3 is CASSRKHGVGYGYTF. In DNA, the CDR3 is TGTGCCAGCAGCCGGAAACATGGAGTTGGCTATGGCTACACCTTC.

The chain combines TRBV11-2 with TRBJ2-7; D might be TRBD1 (6 bases). The CDR3 has 11 residues. Germline V gives CDR1 SGHAT, CDR2 FQNNGV. Deletions cut 11 bases from V and 6 bases from J, with 14 bases between. The CDR3 DNA follows: TGTGCCGGCTCTACAGGGCTCGAGCAGTACTTC. The encoded protein is CAGSTGLEQYF.

The chain carries TRBV27 and TRBJ2-1; no reliable D call. CDR1 and CDR2 (germline): MNHEY, SMNVEV (reference sequence). The V end lost 5 bases, the J end lost 2 bases, and 4 bases lay between the germline ends. The CDR3 extends over 12 amino acids. CDR3 DNA: TGTGCCAGCAGTACGGCCTACAATGAGCAGTTCTTC. Translation: CASSTAYNEQFF.

J is TRBJ1-3 and V is TRBV5-1; TRBD1 matches at 10 bases. With 3 bases clipped from V and 0 bases from J, the junction kept 15 bases outside the gene matches. The germline gives CDR1 SGHRS, CDR2 YFSETQ. The CDR3 runs 20 residues. DNA for the CDR3: TGCGCCAGCAGCTATGCTTCCGGGACAGGGGTCTTCGGCTCTGGAAACACCATATATTTT. This gives the protein CASSYASGTGVFGSGNTIYF.

This chain uses TRBV19 with TRBJ1-2; perhaps TRBD1 as D (5 bases). The V and J ends lost 4 bases and 7 bases respectively, with 13 bases between them. CDR1 LNHDA and CDR2 SQIVND come from the germline V gene (reference sequence). This CDR3 has 13 amino acids. CDR3 in DNA: TGTGCCAGTAGTACTGGAGGGGCAGTTGGCTACACCTTC. Translated: CASSTGGAVGYTF.

This clone has only one observation. This chain links TRBV7-6 with TRBJ2-3; 12 bases agree with TRBD2. Germline V gene sequence: CDR1 SGHVS, CDR2 FNYEAQ. The CDR3 is made up of 16 amino acids. The ends lost 4 bases at V and 4 bases at J; junction bases unmatched: 6. CDR3 sequence reads: CASSSGLAGSADTQYF. In DNA, the CDR3 is TGTGCCAGCAGCTCAGGACTAGCGGGGTCCGCAGATACGCAGTATTTT.

This chain connects TRBV19 to TRBJ1-4, with TRBD1 as a possible D gene (5 bases). Germline V gives CDR1 LNHDA, CDR2 SQIVND (reference sequence). Trimming removed 7 bases at V and 7 bases at J, with 16 bases between. This CDR3 is 14 amino acids long. DNA of the CDR3: TGTGCCAGTAATCCGGGGGGGTTGCGTGAAAAACTGTTTTTT. This encodes CASNPGGLREKLFF.

This chain links TRBV7-2 with TRBJ1-2; maybe TRBD1 (5 bases). Germline lookup yields CDR1 SGHTA and CDR2 FQGNSA. The germline V and J ends were trimmed by 5 bases and 4 bases, with 14 bases remaining between them. There are 14 residues in the CDR3. The CDR3 loop reads CASSIPTAVYGYTF. CDR3 DNA sequence: TGTGCCAGCAGCATACCGACAGCAGTCTATGGCTACACCTTC. The full variable domain, with the rest looked up from reference TRBV7-2 and TRBJ1-2, is GAGVSQSPSNKVTEKGKDVELRCDPISGHTALYWYRQSLGQGLEFLIYFQGNSAPDKSGLPSDRFSAERTGGSVSTLTIQRTQQEDSAVYLCASSIPTAVYGYTFGSGTRLTVV.

The gene calls are TRBV6-5 and TRBJ1-1, with D possibly being TRBD1 (5 bases). The CDR3 is made up of 13 amino acids. V lost 7 bases, J lost 1 base, and 10 bases lay in between. Germline V gene data show CDR1 as MNHEY and CDR2 as SVGAGI. The CDR3 nucleotides are TGTGCCAGCAAAAATGACAGGAACACTGAAGCTTTCTTT. This sequence encodes CASKNDRNTEAFF.

This clone was detected only once. The chain recombines TRBV5-1 with TRBJ1-4; 11 positions match TRBD1. The CDR3 contains 15 residues. Germline CDR1 and CDR2: SGHRS and YFSETQ. V was pared by 4 bases and J by 5 bases, with 4 bases of the junction left unmatched. The CDR3 nucleotides read TGCGCCAGCAGCCCTGGGGACAGGGGGAATGAAAAACTGTTTTTT. It encodes CASSPGDRGNEKLFF.

The chain carries TRBV12-3 or TRBV12-4 and TRBJ1-4; a possible D gene is TRBD1 (6 bases). V gave up 4 bases and J gave up 7 bases, with 10 bases separating them. The CDR3 totals 13 residues. The CDR3, as DNA: TGTGCCAGCAGTTGGGGACAAACTGAAAAACTGTTTTTT. Residues: CASSWGQTEKLFF.

In this sample, this clone turned up a few times. The gene calls are TRBV19 and TRBJ1-2; 8 bases are shared with TRBD1. Germline V lookup: CDR1 LNHDA, CDR2 SQIVND (reference sequence). The CDR3 is 14 amino acids. After removal of 5 bases from V and 1 base from J, the junction contained 3 bases not matched to a gene. CDR3: CASSPTGGNYGYTF. The CDR3 DNA reads as TGTGCCAGTAGTCCCACAGGGGGTAACTATGGCTACACCTTC.

V and J are TRBV28 and TRBJ2-1, with 9 bases that match TRBD1. Germline trimming cut 5 bases from V and 0 bases from J; bases unmatched to any gene: 11. Germline V gene data show CDR1 as MDHEN and CDR2 as SYDVKM. This CDR3 contains 18 residues. The CDR3 region has the DNA TGTGCCAGCAGTACGAGGAGAACGGGACAGGGCTCCTACAATGAGCAGTTCTTC. The encoded protein is CASSTRRTGQGSYNEQFF.

V usage is TRBV15 and J usage is TRBJ1-2; D call uncertain. The CDR3 is 13 amino acids. V was clipped by 4 bases and J by 2 bases, with 8 bases between them. Germline V lookup: CDR1 LNHNV, CDR2 YYDKDF (reference sequence). CDR3 sequence reads: CATSITANYGYTF. The CDR3 coding sequence is TGTGCCACCAGCATAACAGCAAACTATGGCTACACCTTC.

V and J are TRBV10-3 and TRBJ1-1; D uncertain. Germline V gene sequence: CDR1 ENHRY, CDR2 SYGVKD. Trimming shortened V by 0 bases and J by 4 bases, and 12 bases separated the two germline ends. This CDR3 spans 15 amino acids. This chain's CDR3 is CAISESGGPGTEAFF. CDR3 DNA: TGTGCCATCAGTGAGTCGGGAGGGCCGGGCACTGAAGCTTTCTTT.

The genes are TRBV18 and TRBJ2-1; TRBD2 agrees at 10 bases. The CDR3 totals 16 residues. Unmatched junction bases numbered 5, after V lost 4 bases and J lost 2 bases. CDR1 and CDR2 from the germline V gene are KGHSH and LQKENI. The CDR3 loop reads CASSRQSGGAYNEQFF. The CDR3 DNA reads TGTGCCAGCTCACGTCAAAGCGGGGGGGCCTACAATGAGCAGTTCTTC.